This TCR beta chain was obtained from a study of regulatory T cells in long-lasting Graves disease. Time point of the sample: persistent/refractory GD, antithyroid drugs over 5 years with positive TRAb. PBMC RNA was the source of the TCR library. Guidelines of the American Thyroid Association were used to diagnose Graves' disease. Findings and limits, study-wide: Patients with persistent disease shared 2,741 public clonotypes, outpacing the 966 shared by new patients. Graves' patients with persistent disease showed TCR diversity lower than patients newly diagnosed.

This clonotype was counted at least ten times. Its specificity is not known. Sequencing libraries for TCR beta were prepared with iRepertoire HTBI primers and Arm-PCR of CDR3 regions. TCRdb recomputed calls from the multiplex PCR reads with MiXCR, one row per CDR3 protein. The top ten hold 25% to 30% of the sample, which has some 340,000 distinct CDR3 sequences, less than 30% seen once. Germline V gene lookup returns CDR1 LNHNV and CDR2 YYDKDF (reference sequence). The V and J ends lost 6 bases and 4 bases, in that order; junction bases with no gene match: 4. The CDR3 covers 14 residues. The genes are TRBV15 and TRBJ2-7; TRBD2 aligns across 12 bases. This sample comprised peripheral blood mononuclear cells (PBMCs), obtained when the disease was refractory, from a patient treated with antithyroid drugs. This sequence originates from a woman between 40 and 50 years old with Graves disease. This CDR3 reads CATSLGLAGYEQYF. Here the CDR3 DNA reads TGTGCCACCAGTTTAGGACTAGCGGGGTACGAGCAGTACTTC.